Below, one T cell receptor (beta chain) is given with its context. Its target is not known. Primers for the PCR totalled 60 Vbeta and 13 Jbeta. Produced via immunoSEQ multiplex PCR; TCRdb's table is partial and in-frame only. The data contain 200,000 or so clones, over 75% of them seen just once; the ten biggest clones take up around 1.8%. This sample was taken from a study of cytomegalovirus exposure and HLA in healthy donors. Study conclusions and caveats: Earlier analysis found most TCR beta V segments productive about 87% or about 30% of the time. In a later analysis, several top co-occurrence clusters appeared linked to parvovirus B19, influenza, CMV and Epstein-Barr virus. It is likely that the observed cluster of highly shared sequence variants was a sequencing artifact.

The clonotype was recovered from a man between 18 and 29 years old in good health and CMV-seronegative. The sample taken for sequencing was PBMCs.

CDR3 nucleotide sequence: TGTGCCAGCAGCCCCCTCCGGGACAGGGGATCCGTGAACACTGAAGCTTTCTTT. Its protein is CASSPLRDRGSVNTEAFF. This sequence joins TRBV7-2 and TRBJ1-1; TRBD1 aligns across 10 bases. V lost 5 bases, J lost 0 bases, and 12 bases stayed unmatched. This CDR3 contains 18 residues. Germline V CDR1 and CDR2: SGHTA, FQGNSA.